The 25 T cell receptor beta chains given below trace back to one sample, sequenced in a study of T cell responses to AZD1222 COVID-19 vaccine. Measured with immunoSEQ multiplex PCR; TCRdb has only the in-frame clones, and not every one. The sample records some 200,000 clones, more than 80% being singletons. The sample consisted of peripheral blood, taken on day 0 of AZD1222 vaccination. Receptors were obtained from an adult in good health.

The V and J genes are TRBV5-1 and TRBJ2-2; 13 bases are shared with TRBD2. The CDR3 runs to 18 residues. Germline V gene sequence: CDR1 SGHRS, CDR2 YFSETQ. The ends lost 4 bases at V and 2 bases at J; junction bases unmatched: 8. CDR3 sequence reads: CASSPGTSGTLNTGELFF. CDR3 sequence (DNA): TGCGCCAGCAGCCCTGGGACTAGCGGGACCTTAAACACCGGGGAGCTGTTTTTT.

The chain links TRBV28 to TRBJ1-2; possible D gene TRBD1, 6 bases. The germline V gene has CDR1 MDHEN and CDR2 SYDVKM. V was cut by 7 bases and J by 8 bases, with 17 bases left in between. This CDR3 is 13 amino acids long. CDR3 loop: CASIKGGLYGYTF. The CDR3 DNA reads TGTGCCAGCATAAAGGGGGGGTTATACGGCTACACCTTC.

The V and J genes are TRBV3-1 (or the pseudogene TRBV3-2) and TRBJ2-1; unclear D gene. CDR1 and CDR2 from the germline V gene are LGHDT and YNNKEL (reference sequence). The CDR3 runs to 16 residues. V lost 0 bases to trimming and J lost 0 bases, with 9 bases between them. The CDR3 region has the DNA TGTGCCAGCAGCCAAGATTACGGCAGCTCCTACAATGAGCAGTTCTTC. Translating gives CASSQDYGSSYNEQFF.

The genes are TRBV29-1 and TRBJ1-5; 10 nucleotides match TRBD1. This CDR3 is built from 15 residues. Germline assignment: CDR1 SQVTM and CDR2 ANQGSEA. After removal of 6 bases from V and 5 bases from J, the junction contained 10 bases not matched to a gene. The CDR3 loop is CSVVPTGGFDQPQHF. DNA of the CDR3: TGCAGCGTCGTCCCGACAGGGGGCTTCGATCAGCCCCAGCATTTT.

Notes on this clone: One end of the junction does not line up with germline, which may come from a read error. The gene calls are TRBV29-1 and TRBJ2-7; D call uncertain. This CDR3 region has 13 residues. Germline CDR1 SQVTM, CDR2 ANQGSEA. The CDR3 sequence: CSVEGLTGREQYF. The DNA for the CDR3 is TGCAGCGTGGAAGGGTTGACCGGGCGCGAGCAGTACTTC.

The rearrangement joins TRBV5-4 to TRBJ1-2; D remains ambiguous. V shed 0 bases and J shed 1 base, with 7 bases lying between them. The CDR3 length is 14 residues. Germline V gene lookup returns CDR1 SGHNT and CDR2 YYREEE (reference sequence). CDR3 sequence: CASSLGAVNYGYTF. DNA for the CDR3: TGTGCCAGCAGCTTGGGGGCAGTTAACTATGGCTACACCTTC.

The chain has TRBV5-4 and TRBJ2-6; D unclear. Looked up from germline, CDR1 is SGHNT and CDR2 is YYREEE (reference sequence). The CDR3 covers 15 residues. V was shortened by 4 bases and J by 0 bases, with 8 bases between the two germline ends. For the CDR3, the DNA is TGTGCCAGCAGCGCCCAAAACTCTGGGGCCAACGTCCTGACTTTC. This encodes CASSAQNSGANVLTF.

The CDR3: CASSRPSTDTQYF. CDR3 nucleotides: TGTGCCAGCAGCCGACCTAGCACAGATACGCAGTATTTT. The rearrangement uses TRBV6-5 and TRBJ2-3, with no clear D. This CDR3 is built from 13 residues. From germline, CDR1 is MNHEY and CDR2 SVGAGI. V was shortened by 6 bases and J by 0 bases, with 7 bases between the two germline ends.

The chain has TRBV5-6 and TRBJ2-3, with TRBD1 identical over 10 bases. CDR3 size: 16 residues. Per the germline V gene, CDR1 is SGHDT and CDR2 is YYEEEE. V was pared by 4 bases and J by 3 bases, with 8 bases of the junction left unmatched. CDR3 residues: CASSLKPGQGTDTQYF. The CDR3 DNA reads TGTGCCAGCAGCCTGAAGCCGGGACAGGGGACAGATACGCAGTATTTT.

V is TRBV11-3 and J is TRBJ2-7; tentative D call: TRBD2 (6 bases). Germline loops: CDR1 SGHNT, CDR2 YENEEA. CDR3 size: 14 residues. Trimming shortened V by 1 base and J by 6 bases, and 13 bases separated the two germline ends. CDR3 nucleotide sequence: TGTGCCAGCAGCTTAGGAGGGGAGGAATCCGAGCAGTACTTC. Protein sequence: CASSLGGEESEQYF.

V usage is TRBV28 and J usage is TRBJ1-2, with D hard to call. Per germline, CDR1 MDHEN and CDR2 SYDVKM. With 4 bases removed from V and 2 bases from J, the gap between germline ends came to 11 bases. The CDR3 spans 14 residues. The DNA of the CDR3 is TGTGCCAGCAGTTCCCTCGACGGGAACTATGGCTACACCTTC. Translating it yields CASSSLDGNYGYTF.

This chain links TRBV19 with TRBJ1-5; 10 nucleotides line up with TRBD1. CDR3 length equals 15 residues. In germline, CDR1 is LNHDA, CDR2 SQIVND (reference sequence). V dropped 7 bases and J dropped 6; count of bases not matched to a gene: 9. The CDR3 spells CASTIPGDRGQPQHF. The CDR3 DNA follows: TGTGCCAGTACCATCCCCGGGGACAGGGGTCAGCCCCAGCATTTT.

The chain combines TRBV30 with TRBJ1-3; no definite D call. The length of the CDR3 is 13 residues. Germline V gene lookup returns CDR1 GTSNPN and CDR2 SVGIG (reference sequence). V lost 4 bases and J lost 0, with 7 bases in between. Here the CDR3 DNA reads TGTGCCTGGATGGAGGGCTCTGGAAACACCATATATTTT. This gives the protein CAWMEGSGNTIYF. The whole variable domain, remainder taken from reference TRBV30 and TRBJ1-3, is SQTIHQWPATLVQPVGSPLSLECTVEGTSNPNLYWYRQAAGRGLQLLFYSVGIGQISSEVPQNLSASRPQDRQFILSSKKLLLSDSGFYLCAWMEGSGNTIYFGEGSWLTVV.

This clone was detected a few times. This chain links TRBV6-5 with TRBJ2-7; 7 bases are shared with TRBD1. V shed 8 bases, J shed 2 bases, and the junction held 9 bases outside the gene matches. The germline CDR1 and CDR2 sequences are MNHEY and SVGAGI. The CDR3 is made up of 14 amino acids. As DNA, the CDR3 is TGTGCCAGCGCCTCCCCTCAGGGGGCCTACGAGCAGTACTTC. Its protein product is CASASPQGAYEQYF.

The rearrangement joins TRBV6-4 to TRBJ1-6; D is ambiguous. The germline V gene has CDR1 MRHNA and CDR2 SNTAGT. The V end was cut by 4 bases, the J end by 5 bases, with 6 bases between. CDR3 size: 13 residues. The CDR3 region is CASSGNDNSPLHF. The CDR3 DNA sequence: TGTGCCAGCAGTGGGAACGATAATTCACCCCTCCACTTT.

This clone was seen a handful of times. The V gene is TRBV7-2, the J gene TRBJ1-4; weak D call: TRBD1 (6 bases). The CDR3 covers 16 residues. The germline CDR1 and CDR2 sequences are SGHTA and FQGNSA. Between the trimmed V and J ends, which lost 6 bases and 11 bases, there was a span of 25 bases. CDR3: CASSSFGRDNPGKLFF. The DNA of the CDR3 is TGTGCCAGCAGTTCTTTCGGAAGGGACAACCCCGGGAAACTGTTTTTT.

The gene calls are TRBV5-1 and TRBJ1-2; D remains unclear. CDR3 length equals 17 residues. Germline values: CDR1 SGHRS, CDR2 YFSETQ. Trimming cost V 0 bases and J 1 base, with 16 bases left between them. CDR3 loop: CASSLGTTRSINYGYTF. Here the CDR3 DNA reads TGCGCCAGCAGCTTGGGTACGACAAGGTCAATTAACTATGGCTACACCTTC.

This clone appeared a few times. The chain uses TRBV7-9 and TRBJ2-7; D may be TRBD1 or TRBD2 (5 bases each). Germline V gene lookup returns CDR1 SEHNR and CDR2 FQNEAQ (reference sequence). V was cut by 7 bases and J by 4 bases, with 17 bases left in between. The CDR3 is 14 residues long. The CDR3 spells CASTKSGREYEQYF. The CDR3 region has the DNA TGTGCCAGCACGAAATCGGGCAGGGAGTACGAGCAGTACTTC.

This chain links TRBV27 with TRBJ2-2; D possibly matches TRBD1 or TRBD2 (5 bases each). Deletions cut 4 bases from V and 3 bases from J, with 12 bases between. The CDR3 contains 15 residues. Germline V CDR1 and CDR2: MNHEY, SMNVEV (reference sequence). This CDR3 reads CASSSRQGDTGELFF. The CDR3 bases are TGTGCCAGCAGTTCTCGCCAGGGAGACACCGGGGAGCTGTTTTTT.

CDR3 DNA: TGTGCCAGCAGCGTGGGACCCTACGAGCAGTACTTC. As protein: CASSVGPYEQYF. V usage is TRBV5-6 and J usage is TRBJ2-7; D possibly matches TRBD1 or TRBD2 (5 bases each). Trimming took 4 bases from V and 2 from J, leaving 7 bases between them. The CDR3 is made up of 12 amino acids. Germline V gives CDR1 SGHDT, CDR2 YYEEEE.

The CDR3 DNA reads as TGTGCCAGCAGTCCCACAGGGGACGAGCAGTACTTC. It specifies CASSPTGDEQYF. The rearrangement uses TRBV12-3 or TRBV12-4 and TRBJ2-7, with 7 positions matching TRBD1. The CDR3 loop spans 12 amino acids. Unmatched junction bases numbered 3, after V lost 5 bases and J lost 5 bases.

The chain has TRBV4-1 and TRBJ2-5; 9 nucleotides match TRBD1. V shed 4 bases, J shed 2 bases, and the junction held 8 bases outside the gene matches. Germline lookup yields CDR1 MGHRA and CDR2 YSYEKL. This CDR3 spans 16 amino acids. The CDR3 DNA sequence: TGCGCCAGCAGCCCCCCCGGGACAGGGAGTCAAGAGACCCAGTACTTC. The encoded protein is CASSPPGTGSQETQYF.

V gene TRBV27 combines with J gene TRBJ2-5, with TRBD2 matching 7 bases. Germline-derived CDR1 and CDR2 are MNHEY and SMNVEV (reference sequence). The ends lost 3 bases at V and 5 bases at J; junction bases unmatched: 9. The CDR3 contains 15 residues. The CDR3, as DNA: TGTGCCAGCAGTTTGCGTAGCGGGCCGTGGGAGACCCAGTACTTC. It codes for CASSLRSGPWETQYF.

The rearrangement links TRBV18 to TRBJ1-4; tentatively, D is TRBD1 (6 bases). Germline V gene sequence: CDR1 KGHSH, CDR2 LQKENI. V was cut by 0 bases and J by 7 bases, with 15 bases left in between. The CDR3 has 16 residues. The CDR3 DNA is TGTGCCAGCTCACCACCCCCAGGGGTTTTGGGTGAAAAACTGTTTTTT. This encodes CASSPPPGVLGEKLFF.

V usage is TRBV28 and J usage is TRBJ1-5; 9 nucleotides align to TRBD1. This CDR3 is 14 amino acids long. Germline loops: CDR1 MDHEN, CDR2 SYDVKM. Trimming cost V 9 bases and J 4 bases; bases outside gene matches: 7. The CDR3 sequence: CASQTGGSNQPQHF. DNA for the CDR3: TGTGCCAGTCAGACAGGGGGATCAAATCAGCCCCAGCATTTT. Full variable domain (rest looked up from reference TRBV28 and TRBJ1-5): DVKVTQSSRYLVKRTGEKVFLECVQDMDHENMFWYRQDPGLGLRLIYFSYDVKMKEKGDIPEGYSVSREKKERFSLILESASTNQTSMYLCASQTGGSNQPQHFGDGTRLSIL.